Sequencing of this TCR beta chain was carried out in a study of breast tumors, draining lymph nodes, adjacent tissues. The study, taken as a whole, reports: Tumor TCR diversity was below lymph nodes but above nontumor tissue. Findings are consistent with lymph node origin and intratumoral expansion of most tumor T cells. Luminal-like breast cancer showed significantly greater tumor-nontumor repertoire similarity than basal-like breast cancer did. That most tumor T cells come from lymph nodes remained unproven.

CDR3 length: 12 amino acids. In germline, CDR1 is SGHRS, CDR2 YFSETQ. To note about this clonotype: The antigen is unknown. A junction boundary mismatches the germline segment, possibly from a read error.

Samples came from axillary lymph nodes draining the breast cancer. TCRdb passed the multiplex PCR reads through MiXCR, listing each CDR3 protein once. Among about 110,000 distinct CDR3 sequences listed, less than 40% were seen once. Sequencing was carried out using axillary lymph node tissue. The chain recombines TRBV5-1 with TRBJ2-5; a weak D match, TRBD2 (6 bases). The TCR sequence derives from a female donor with breast cancer. Some clones in this sample may be carry-over from other donors' samples. Here the CDR3 reads CASSFNRETHYF. CDR3 DNA: TGCGCCAGCAGCTTTAATCGGGAGACCCACTACTTC.